A selection of T cell receptor beta chains follows, all from one sample in a study of T cell changes during pregnancy in multiple sclerosis. Sequencing was performed with immunoSEQ multiplex PCR; in TCRdb, only in-frame clones are kept and a portion is missing. This table holds around 29,000 clones, approximately 90% found once. The specimen comprised CD4+ T cells from peripheral blood mononuclear cells, sampled in the first trimester of pregnancy. Receptors were obtained from a female donor with multiple sclerosis, enrolled in a pregnancy study. The CDR3 runs from the conserved cysteine through the conserved F or W. A D gene is named only where the DNA matches it firmly. A row's size may be missing; if present it is once, few, many or a size class.

abundance: .
v_gene: TRBV11-3
d_gene: .
j_gene: TRBJ2-2
CDR3nt: TGTGCCAGCAGCGGGGGCCCGAACACCGGGGAGCTGTTTTTT
CDR3aa: CASSGGPNTGELFF

abundance: .
v_gene: TRBV7-2
d_gene: .
j_gene: TRBJ1-3
CDR3nt: TGTGCCAGCACCCAAGCGGCATACTCTGGAAACACCATATATTTT
CDR3aa: CASTQAAYSGNTIYF

abundance: .
v_gene: TRBV19
d_gene: .
j_gene: TRBJ2-3
CDR3nt: TGTGCCAGTAGTGTAAGCGGGCCCACAGATACGCAGTATTTT
CDR3aa: CASSVSGPTDTQYF

abundance: .
v_gene: TRBV7-6
d_gene: TRBD2
j_gene: TRBJ2-5
CDR3nt: TGTGCCAGCACGCCGGGGGGGTCGGGCCAAGAGACCCAGTACTTC
CDR3aa: CASTPGGSGQETQYF

abundance: .
v_gene: TRBV5-4
d_gene: .
j_gene: TRBJ2-7
CDR3nt: TGTGCCAGCAGCCGCCGGGAGAACCCCGAGCAGTACTTC
CDR3aa: CASSRRENPEQYF

abundance: .
v_gene: TRBV4-3
d_gene: TRBD1
j_gene: TRBJ2-2
CDR3nt: TGCGCCAGAAGACAGGGACAGGGCGACACCGGGGAGCTGTTTTTT
CDR3aa: CARRQGQGDTGELFF

abundance: once
v_gene: TRBV9
d_gene: .
j_gene: TRBJ2-7
CDR3nt: TGTGCCAGCAGCTCTTGGACTACTCCCCCCTACGAGCAGTACTTC
CDR3aa: CASSSWTTPPYEQYF

abundance: .
v_gene: TRBV5-6
d_gene: .
j_gene: TRBJ1-2
CDR3nt: TGTGCCAGCAGCTTGACTCAATATGGCTACACCTTC
CDR3aa: CASSLTQYGYTF

abundance: .
v_gene: TRBV7-2
d_gene: .
j_gene: TRBJ2-1
CDR3nt: TGTGCCAGCAGCTTAACTAGCACCGTGTACATTCAGTTCTTC
CDR3aa: CASSLTSTVYIQFF

abundance: .
v_gene: TRBV7-9
d_gene: .
j_gene: TRBJ1-5
CDR3nt: TGTGCCAGCAGCCCCGGGGGGGCAGGCAATCAGCCCCAGCATTTT
CDR3aa: CASSPGGAGNQPQHF

abundance: .
v_gene: TRBV5-1
d_gene: .
j_gene: TRBJ2-7
CDR3nt: TGCGCCAGCAGTTCCGGGGGATTGGGGCCGATCGAGCAGTACTTC
CDR3aa: CASSSGGLGPIEQYF

abundance: few
v_gene: TRBV2
d_gene: .
j_gene: TRBJ1-1
CDR3nt: TGTGCCAGCGCGGCGGACAGAGATAACACTGAAGCTTTCTTT
CDR3aa: CASAADRDNTEAFF

abundance: .
v_gene: TRBV28
d_gene: .
j_gene: TRBJ2-2
CDR3nt: TGTGCCAGCAGTTCCCCAGGACTTAGGGAGCTGTTTTTT
CDR3aa: CASSSPGLRELFF

abundance: few
v_gene: TRBV19
d_gene: TRBD1
j_gene: TRBJ1-2
CDR3nt: TGTGCCAGTAGTATCGGCGGACAGGGATTAAGGGGCTACACCTTC
CDR3aa: CASSIGGQGLRGYTF

abundance: .
v_gene: TRBV7-2
d_gene: TRBD2
j_gene: TRBJ2-1
CDR3nt: TGTGCCAGCAGCTTAGTGGAGCGGGGGGCCTGGGTCAATGAGCAGTTCTTC
CDR3aa: CASSLVERGAWVNEQFF

abundance: .
v_gene: TRBV7-2
d_gene: TRBD1
j_gene: TRBJ2-7
CDR3nt: TGTGCCAGCAGCTGGGACAGGGGGGGCGAGCAGTACTTC
CDR3aa: CASSWDRGGEQYF

abundance: .
v_gene: TRBV9
d_gene: .
j_gene: TRBJ1-6
CDR3nt: TGTGCCAGCGGCAGGGATGATTCACCCCTCCACTTT
CDR3aa: CASGRDDSPLHF

abundance: .
v_gene: TRBV27
d_gene: .
j_gene: TRBJ2-7
CDR3nt: TGTGCCAGCAGCTACCCCACAGGGTATGGGACCTACGAGCAGTACTTC
CDR3aa: CASSYPTGYGTYEQYF

abundance: .
v_gene: TRBV27
d_gene: TRBD2
j_gene: TRBJ2-7
CDR3nt: TGTGCCAGCAGTCCTCTGAGGGGCGGGGGGGCCTGGTACGAGCAGTACTTC
CDR3aa: CASSPLRGGGAWYEQYF

abundance: .
v_gene: TRBV6-5
d_gene: .
j_gene: TRBJ1-6
CDR3nt: TGTGCCAGCAGTTACTCGCGGGTGGATTCACCCCTCCACTTT
CDR3aa: CASSYSRVDSPLHF

abundance: .
v_gene: TRBV4-3
d_gene: TRBD2
j_gene: TRBJ2-3
CDR3nt: TGCGCCAGCAGCCAAAGAAGGGCTAGCGGGGGGGCATCGGATACGCAGTATTTT
CDR3aa: CASSQRRASGGASDTQYF

abundance: .
v_gene: TRBV6-5
d_gene: .
j_gene: TRBJ2-2
CDR3nt: TGTGCCAGCAGTTACTCGGCCGGCGGAAACACCGGGGAGCTGTTTTTT
CDR3aa: CASSYSAGGNTGELFF

abundance: .
v_gene: TRBV7-3
d_gene: .
j_gene: TRBJ2-1
CDR3nt: TGTGCCAGCAGCTTACAGGGATATAGCTCCTACAATGAGCAGTTCTTC
CDR3aa: CASSLQGYSSYNEQFF

abundance: .
v_gene: TRBV29-1
d_gene: TRBD1
j_gene: TRBJ2-5
CDR3nt: TGCAGCGTTGAGCCGGGACAGGAAGAGACCCAGTACTTC
CDR3aa: CSVEPGQEETQYF

abundance: .
v_gene: TRBV7-2
d_gene: TRBD1
j_gene: TRBJ1-2
CDR3nt: TGTGCCAGCAGCTTAGCGACAGGGTTGGGCTACACCTTC
CDR3aa: CASSLATGLGYTF

abundance: .
v_gene: TRBV4-1
d_gene: .
j_gene: TRBJ2-7
CDR3nt: TGCGCCAGCAGCCGTGAGGATGGGGGGTACGAGCAGTACTTC
CDR3aa: CASSREDGGYEQYF

abundance: .
v_gene: TRBV5-1
d_gene: .
j_gene: TRBJ1-2
CDR3nt: TGCGCCAGCAGCCCCCGTGAGGGCGGCGGCTACACCTTC
CDR3aa: CASSPREGGGYTF

abundance: .
v_gene: TRBV12-5
d_gene: .
j_gene: TRBJ2-1
CDR3nt: TGTGCTAGTGGTGCACACCACCAGCAGTTCTTC
CDR3aa: CASGAHHQQFF

abundance: .
v_gene: TRBV19
d_gene: .
j_gene: TRBJ1-1
CDR3nt: TGTGCCAGTAGTATGGACAGCGAGGAGGATGAAGCTTTCTTT
CDR3aa: CASSMDSEEDEAFF

abundance: .
v_gene: TRBV5-1
d_gene: .
j_gene: TRBJ2-1
CDR3nt: TGCGCCAGCAGCTTCGGGGGAAATTACAATGAGCAGTTCTTC
CDR3aa: CASSFGGNYNEQFF

abundance: .
v_gene: TRBV7-9
d_gene: TRBD1
j_gene: TRBJ1-4
CDR3nt: TGTGCCAGCAGCTTGACAGGGGTAAATGAAAAACTGTTTTTT
CDR3aa: CASSLTGVNEKLFF

abundance: .
v_gene: TRBV7-6
d_gene: TRBD1
j_gene: TRBJ1-1
CDR3nt: TGTGCCAGCAGCCCCCATGTGACAGGGGTCGAGAACACTGAAGCTTTCTTT
CDR3aa: CASSPHVTGVENTEAFF

abundance: once
v_gene: TRBV5-8
d_gene: .
j_gene: TRBJ1-3
CDR3nt: TGTGCCAGCAGCCCCCCAGGGGATACTGGAAACACCATATATTTT
CDR3aa: CASSPPGDTGNTIYF

abundance: .
v_gene: TRBV7-6
d_gene: TRBD1
j_gene: TRBJ1-2
CDR3nt: TGTGCCAGCAGCCTTGGGACAGTCGGCGGGGGCTACACCTTC
CDR3aa: CASSLGTVGGGYTF

abundance: .
v_gene: TRBV7-9
d_gene: .
j_gene: TRBJ2-3
CDR3nt: TGTGCCAGCAGCTTACGTAGGGGGAGACGCTTTACAGATACGCAGTATTTT
CDR3aa: CASSLRRGRRFTDTQYF

abundance: .
v_gene: TRBV9
d_gene: TRBD1
j_gene: TRBJ2-7
CDR3nt: TGTGCCAGCAGCGCCGGGACAGAAGTTCGCGAGCAGTACTTC
CDR3aa: CASSAGTEVREQYF

abundance: .
v_gene: TRBV4-3
d_gene: TRBD2
j_gene: TRBJ2-3
CDR3nt: TGCGCCAGCAGCCAAGCTCTAGCGGGGGGGCCTTCAGATACGCAGTATTTT
CDR3aa: CASSQALAGGPSDTQYF

abundance: .
v_gene: TRBV2
d_gene: .
j_gene: TRBJ1-3
CDR3nt: TGTGCCAGCAGTGGGTTTCGGAGTGGGGGCGGACCTGGAAACACCATATATTTT
CDR3aa: CASSGFRSGGGPGNTIYF

abundance: .
v_gene: TRBV5-5
d_gene: .
j_gene: TRBJ1-1
CDR3nt: TGTGCCAGCAGCTTGCTGGATATGAGAACAGGTGAAGCTTTCTTT
CDR3aa: CASSLLDMRTGEAFF

abundance: once
v_gene: TRBV10-3
d_gene: .
j_gene: TRBJ1-5
CDR3nt: TGTGCCATCGGTCAGGGCCCTGATCAGCCCCAGCATTTT
CDR3aa: CAIGQGPDQPQHF

abundance: .
v_gene: TRBV6-1
d_gene: .
j_gene: TRBJ1-3
CDR3nt: TGTGCCAGCAGTGAAGCGTGGGAGTCTGGAAACACCATATATTTT
CDR3aa: CASSEAWESGNTIYF

abundance: .
v_gene: TRBV7-2
d_gene: .
j_gene: TRBJ2-5
CDR3nt: TGTGCCAGCAGCTTAGCGCCAACAGCCCGGCAGACCCAGTACTTC
CDR3aa: CASSLAPTARQTQYF

abundance: once
v_gene: TRBV6-6
d_gene: TRBD1
j_gene: TRBJ1-6
CDR3nt: TGTGCCAGCAGCCCGGGACAGGGGGCGTCACCCCTCCACTTT
CDR3aa: CASSPGQGASPLHF

abundance: .
v_gene: TRBV5-1
d_gene: TRBD2
j_gene: TRBJ2-1
CDR3nt: TGCGCCAGCAGCTGGGGACTAGCGGGGGGGCCCTACAATGAGCAGTTCTTC
CDR3aa: CASSWGLAGGPYNEQFF

abundance: .
v_gene: TRBV5-4
d_gene: TRBD1
j_gene: TRBJ1-2
CDR3nt: TGTGCCAGCAGCTTTCCCGGGACAGGATCTAACTATGGCTACACCTTC
CDR3aa: CASSFPGTGSNYGYTF

abundance: .
v_gene: TRBV19
d_gene: .
j_gene: TRBJ2-2
CDR3nt: TGTGCCAGTAGTCCATGGGAGTACACCGGGGAGCTGTTTTTT
CDR3aa: CASSPWEYTGELFF

abundance: .
v_gene: TRBV5-4
d_gene: .
j_gene: TRBJ1-2
CDR3nt: TGTGCCAGCAGCAGACAGATTAGTAGCTATGGCTACACCTTC
CDR3aa: CASSRQISSYGYTF

abundance: .
v_gene: TRBV29-1
d_gene: TRBD1
j_gene: TRBJ1-1
CDR3nt: TGCAGCGTTGAAGATTGGACAGGGACCGCTTTCTTT
CDR3aa: CSVEDWTGTAFF

abundance: .
v_gene: TRBV25-1
d_gene: TRBD1
j_gene: TRBJ1-2
CDR3nt: TGTGCCAGCAGTGAATCGACAGGGGACTATGGCTACACCTTC
CDR3aa: CASSESTGDYGYTF

abundance: .
v_gene: TRBV5-5
d_gene: .
j_gene: TRBJ2-7
CDR3nt: TGTGCCAGCAGCTTGGTTGCACAGGGCCACGAGCAGTACTTC
CDR3aa: CASSLVAQGHEQYF

abundance: .
v_gene: TRBV10-3
d_gene: TRBD1
j_gene: TRBJ1-3
CDR3nt: TGTGCCATCAGTGCCGGGACAGGGATCCTTACAAACTCTGGAAACACCATATATTTT
CDR3aa: CAISAGTGILTNSGNTIYF

abundance: .
v_gene: TRBV2
d_gene: .
j_gene: TRBJ1-5
CDR3nt: TGTGCCAGCAGTGCCCCGCCGGTGAGCAATCAGCCCCAGCATTTT
CDR3aa: CASSAPPVSNQPQHF

abundance: .
v_gene: TRBV18
d_gene: TRBD1
j_gene: TRBJ1-1
CDR3nt: TGTGCCAGCTCAGCGCGAACAGGGGGCGTAACTGAAGCTTTCTTT
CDR3aa: CASSARTGGVTEAFF

abundance: .
v_gene: TRBV5-1
d_gene: .
j_gene: TRBJ1-2
CDR3nt: TGCGCCAGCAGCTTGGGGGTATACAGTACTAACTATGGCTACACCTTC
CDR3aa: CASSLGVYSTNYGYTF